The 14 T cell receptor beta chains below all came from one sample that was sequenced in a study of CD8+ T cells in alopecia areata. Reverse transcribed after extraction, RNA yielded cDNA as the sequencing template. Sequencing was performed with immunoSEQ multiplex PCR; in TCRdb, only in-frame clones are kept and a portion is missing. The sample includes 200,000 to 250,000 clones, around two fifths of them seen just once. Documented treatment: oral pan-JAK inhibitor, 5-10 mg twice daily. Specimen: CD4+ T cells sorted from blood, collected at week 34, from a patient treated with tofacitinib. These receptors originate from a human donor with alopecia areata.

This clone was seen repeatedly, ten times or more. The chain combines TRBV27 with TRBJ1-3; the match to TRBD1 covers 8 bases. Germline V lookup: CDR1 MNHEY, CDR2 SMNVEV (reference sequence). This CDR3 comprises 17 residues. V dropped 6 bases and J dropped 1; count of bases not matched to a gene: 11. CDR3 sequence reads: CASSTYDRGRSGNTIYF. Written as DNA, the CDR3 is TGTGCCAGCAGCACATATGACAGGGGAAGATCTGGAAACACCATATATTTT.

As concerns this clone: At the DNA level, this CDR3 is encoded by other sequences in the same sample as well. The V and J genes are TRBV5-6 and TRBJ2-1; TRBD2 matches 13 bases. Germline V gene lookup returns CDR1 SGHDT and CDR2 YYEEEE. The CDR3 totals 16 residues. With 4 bases clipped from V and 7 bases from J, the junction kept 8 bases outside the gene matches. CDR3 protein: CASSLGLAGVSNEQFF. Written as DNA, the CDR3 is TGTGCCAGCAGCCTAGGACTAGCGGGAGTGTCAAATGAGCAGTTCTTC.

The rearrangement uses TRBV30 and TRBJ2-2; 10 bases map to TRBD1. This CDR3 is built from 15 residues. In germline, CDR1 is GTSNPN, CDR2 SVGIG (reference sequence). V dropped 3 bases and J dropped 6; count of bases not matched to a gene: 7. As DNA, the CDR3 is TGTGCCTGGAGCGGGCCCGGGACAGGGGCCGGGGAGCTGTTTTTT. Translated: CAWSGPGTGAGELFF.

Only one count was recorded for this clone. The chain has TRBV6-1 and TRBJ2-7; TRBD1 matches 11 bases. CDR3 length equals 16 residues. The germline gives CDR1 MNHNS, CDR2 SASEGT. The V segment lost 0 bases and the J segment 2 bases; nucleotides outside the gene matches: 3. The CDR3 nucleotides read TGTGCCAGCAGTGAAGCGTGGGGACAGGGGGCCTACGAGCAGTACTTC. Encoded protein: CASSEAWGQGAYEQYF.

This clone was seen ten or more times. The chain has TRBV5-1 and TRBJ2-1; 9 positions agree with TRBD1. CDR3 length: 14 amino acids. CDR1 is SGHRS, CDR2 YFSETQ, per germline. V gave up 1 base and J gave up 15 bases; unmatched junction bases: 11. CDR3 nucleotides: TGCGCCAGCAGCTTGCCCTCGGGACAGGGTAAATGGTTCTTC. This encodes CASSLPSGQGKWFF.

This clone occurred a few times. The chain joins TRBV29-1 to TRBJ1-4, with 7 bases fitting TRBD1. Germline V lookup: CDR1 SQVTM, CDR2 ANQGSEA. The CDR3 spans 12 residues. Unmatched junction bases numbered 3, after V lost 4 bases and J lost 7 bases. This chain's CDR3 is CSVAAGGEKLFF. In DNA, the CDR3 is TGCAGCGTTGCGGCAGGGGGTGAAAAACTGTTTTTT.

This clone was seen a handful of times. The gene calls are TRBV5-8 and TRBJ1-1, with D possibly being TRBD1 (6 bases). Trimming left V 4 bases short and J 7 bases short, with 11 bases between. CDR3 length: 12 residues. Germline V gene lookup returns CDR1 SGHTS and CDR2 YDEGEE. As DNA, the CDR3 is TGTGCCAGCAGCAATAGGGGGTTTGAAGCTTTCTTT. Encoded protein: CASSNRGFEAFF.

Concerning this clone: The junction departs from the called germline gene at one end, perhaps through a read error. This chain joins TRBV6-5 and TRBJ1-5; 8 bases match TRBD1. Germline CDR1 MNHEY, CDR2 SVGAGI. The CDR3 is 13 residues long. The CDR3 DNA sequence: TGTGCCAGCAGTTATTCAAGGACAGGGAAGATGGATTTT. Encoded protein: CASSYSRTGKMDF.

The V call is TRBV6-5, the J call TRBJ2-2; 10 nucleotides line up with TRBD2. The germline V gene encodes CDR1 MNHEY and CDR2 SVGAGI. V lost 6 bases to trimming and J lost 4 bases; unmatched junction nucleotides: 2. The CDR3 totals 14 residues. CDR3 sequence: CASSRLAGTGELFF. The CDR3 DNA reads TGTGCCAGCAGCAGACTAGCGGGCACCGGGGAGCTGTTTTTT.

V gene TRBV5-1 combines with J gene TRBJ2-7, with 9 positions matching TRBD1. CDR3 length equals 13 residues. In germline, CDR1 is SGHRS, CDR2 YFSETQ. The J segment lost 1 base and the V segment lost 7 bases, leaving 3 bases of the junction unmatched. The CDR3 nucleotides read TGCGCCAGCGGGACAGGGCATTCCTACGAGCAGTACTTC. This sequence encodes CASGTGHSYEQYF.

This clone has more than one count but fewer than ten. The chain combines TRBV30 with TRBJ1-4; D not certain. Germline V gene lookup returns CDR1 GTSNPN and CDR2 SVGIG (reference sequence). Trimming took 4 bases from V and 8 from J, leaving 17 bases between them. This CDR3 comprises 14 residues. Written as DNA, the CDR3 is TGTGCCTGGAACTCAGGAACCACGGACGAAAAACTGTTTTTT. Translation gives CAWNSGTTDEKLFF.

The V call is TRBV7-9, the J call TRBJ2-5; D possibly corresponds to TRBD2 (6 bases). Germline CDR1 SEHNR, CDR2 FQNEAQ (reference sequence). CDR3 length equals 17 residues. The V and J ends lost 1 base and 1 base respectively, with 16 bases between them. Written as DNA, the CDR3 is TGTGCCAGCAGCTTAGGTATGGGGGGATACCTCCAAGAGACCCAGTACTTC. Translation: CASSLGMGGYLQETQYF.

V is TRBV7-2 and J is TRBJ2-3; D is perhaps TRBD2 (5 bases). This CDR3 is 15 amino acids long. Trimming took 2 bases from V and 2 from J, leaving 11 bases between them. Germline lookup yields CDR1 SGHTA and CDR2 FQGNSA. The CDR3 spells CASSLRSGYTDTQYF. CDR3 DNA: TGTGCCAGCAGCTTACGGAGCGGATACACAGATACGCAGTATTTT.

In this sample, this clone turned up a few times. The genes are TRBV14 and TRBJ2-1; 14 bases line up with TRBD2. This CDR3 is built from 15 residues. The V and J ends lost 5 bases and 10 bases, in that order; junction bases with no gene match: 7. Germline V gives CDR1 SGHDN, CDR2 FVKESK. CDR3 nucleotide sequence: TGTGCCAGCAGCAGGGGACTAGCGGGAGTGATCGAGCAGTTCTTC. This translates into CASSRGLAGVIEQFF.